This is a list of T cell receptor beta chains from one sample in a study of blood T cells in healthy people across ages. TCRdb ran MiXCR on the 5' RACE reads and lists one entry per CDR3 protein. This sample has about 780,000 distinct CDR3 sequences, with around a quarter found just once. The same data also went into a second study, on T cells of mothers and their children.

Sequences were obtained from blood. The receptors originated from a boy between 10 and 17 years old in good health. Each CDR3 is given with its conserved first and last residue. The D gene is left open where the match is weak. Size is omitted from some rows. Given values are once, few, many or a class for expanded clones.

D gene: TRBD2
clone size: .
V gene: TRBV9
J gene: TRBJ2-3
CDR3 protein: CASSGSGSEDTQYF
CDR3 DNA: TGTGCCAGCAGCGGTAGCGGGAGTGAGGATACGCAGTATTTT

D gene: TRBD1
clone size: .
V gene: TRBV5-4
J gene: TRBJ2-2
CDR3 protein: CASSPPGTENTGELFF
CDR3 DNA: TGTGCCAGCAGCCCGCCCGGGACAGAGAACACCGGGGAGCTGTTTTTT

D gene: TRBD1
clone size: .
V gene: TRBV5-5
J gene: TRBJ1-2
CDR3 protein: CASSLARGRGNGYTF
CDR3 DNA: TGTGCCAGCAGCTTGGCGAGGGGGCGAGGTAATGGCTACACCTTC

D gene: TRBD1
clone size: .
V gene: TRBV29-1
J gene: TRBJ2-7
CDR3 protein: CSVEDLETGGAYEQYF
CDR3 DNA: TGCAGCGTTGAAGATCTCGAGACAGGGGGCGCCTACGAGCAGTACTTC

D gene: .
clone size: .
V gene: TRBV7-9
J gene: TRBJ2-3
CDR3 protein: CASSLGPVGRGETDTQYF
CDR3 DNA: TGTGCCAGCAGCTTAGGCCCCGTCGGCAGGGGGGAAACAGATACGCAGTATTTT

D gene: .
clone size: few
V gene: TRBV12-3/TRBV12-4
J gene: TRBJ1-2
CDR3 protein: CASTSRVTFYGYTF
CDR3 DNA: TGTGCCAGCACCTCCCGGGTGACCTTCTATGGCTACACCTTC

D gene: .
clone size: .
V gene: TRBV7-6
J gene: TRBJ2-5
CDR3 protein: CASSLLGLLGETQYF
CDR3 DNA: TGTGCCAGCAGCTTACTAGGACTCCTGGGGGAGACCCAGTACTTC

D gene: .
clone size: .
V gene: TRBV5-1
J gene: TRBJ2-1
CDR3 protein: CASSMSGSLIDNEQFF
CDR3 DNA: TGCGCCAGCAGCATGTCAGGGTCCCTTATTGACAATGAGCAGTTCTTC

D gene: .
clone size: few
V gene: TRBV12-3/TRBV12-4
J gene: TRBJ2-5
CDR3 protein: CASSLAGPSGTQYF
CDR3 DNA: TGTGCCAGCAGTTTAGCAGGGCCCTCTGGGACCCAGTACTTC

D gene: .
clone size: few
V gene: TRBV29-1
J gene: TRBJ1-2
CDR3 protein: CSASVPANYGYTF
CDR3 DNA: TGCAGCGCCTCAGTGCCTGCTAACTATGGCTACACCTTC

D gene: TRBD1
clone size: few
V gene: TRBV24-1
J gene: TRBJ1-4
CDR3 protein: CATSDSGTGDEKLFF
CDR3 DNA: TGTGCCACCAGTGACTCCGGGACAGGAGATGAAAAACTGTTTTTT

D gene: .
clone size: .
V gene: TRBV29-1
J gene: TRBJ2-1
CDR3 protein: CSVERQSDEQFF
CDR3 DNA: TGCAGCGTTGAACGGCAGTCCGATGAGCAGTTCTTC

D gene: .
clone size: .
V gene: TRBV19
J gene: TRBJ1-5
CDR3 protein: CASSIEQGFNQPQHF
CDR3 DNA: TGTGCCAGTAGTATAGAACAGGGATTCAATCAGCCCCAGCATTTT

D gene: .
clone size: many
V gene: TRBV6-1
J gene: TRBJ2-1
CDR3 protein: CASSPGYEQFF
CDR3 DNA: TGTGCCAGCAGTCCAGGGTATGAGCAGTTCTTC

D gene: .
clone size: few
V gene: TRBV21-1
J gene: TRBJ2-6
CDR3 protein: CASSWWGLSGANVLTF
CDR3 DNA: TGTGCCAGCAGTTGGTGGGGGCTCTCTGGGGCCAACGTCCTGACTTTC

D gene: .
clone size: .
V gene: TRBV29-1
J gene: TRBJ1-2
CDR3 protein: CSVEDQVNYGYTF
CDR3 DNA: TGCAGCGTTGAAGATCAGGTTAACTATGGCTACACCTTC

D gene: TRBD2
clone size: few
V gene: TRBV7-9
J gene: TRBJ2-3
CDR3 protein: CASSSGTRRVGTDTQYF
CDR3 DNA: TGTGCCAGCAGTTCCGGGACTAGGAGGGTCGGCACAGATACGCAGTATTTT

D gene: TRBD2
clone size: few
V gene: TRBV7-3
J gene: TRBJ2-1
CDR3 protein: CASSLSGGISEQFF
CDR3 DNA: TGTGCCAGCAGCTTAAGCGGGGGGATCAGCGAGCAGTTCTTC

D gene: .
clone size: .
V gene: TRBV2
J gene: TRBJ1-6
CDR3 protein: CASSESQLRANSPLHF
CDR3 DNA: TGTGCCAGCAGTGAATCTCAGCTGCGGGCAAATTCACCCCTCCACTTT

D gene: .
clone size: .
V gene: TRBV9
J gene: TRBJ1-1
CDR3 protein: CASSGWGTEAFF
CDR3 DNA: TGTGCCAGCAGTGGATGGGGTACTGAAGCTTTCTTT

D gene: .
clone size: .
V gene: TRBV5-1
J gene: TRBJ2-1
CDR3 protein: CASSLVSARENEQFF
CDR3 DNA: TGCGCCAGCAGCTTGGTCTCCGCCAGGGAGAATGAGCAGTTCTTC

D gene: .
clone size: few
V gene: TRBV12-3/TRBV12-4
J gene: TRBJ1-1
CDR3 protein: CASNHWTLNTEAFF
CDR3 DNA: TGTGCCAGCAACCACTGGACCTTGAACACTGAAGCTTTCTTT

D gene: TRBD2
clone size: .
V gene: TRBV6-6
J gene: TRBJ2-1
CDR3 protein: CASSDWERGIYEQFF
CDR3 DNA: TGTGCCAGCAGTGACTGGGAGCGGGGGATTTATGAGCAGTTCTTC

D gene: TRBD2
clone size: few
V gene: TRBV20-1
J gene: TRBJ2-1
CDR3 protein: CSAVSGGALFF
CDR3 DNA: TGCAGTGCTGTTAGCGGGGGGGCCCTGTTCTTC

D gene: TRBD2
clone size: .
V gene: TRBV10-3
J gene: TRBJ2-5
CDR3 protein: CAISESTSGGRRETQYF
CDR3 DNA: TGTGCCATCAGTGAGTCGACTAGCGGGGGAAGAAGGGAGACCCAGTACTTC

D gene: .
clone size: .
V gene: TRBV6-1
J gene: TRBJ1-1
CDR3 protein: CASSERRVTNTEAFF
CDR3 DNA: TGTGCCAGCAGTGAGCGCAGGGTGACGAACACTGAAGCTTTCTTT

D gene: TRBD2
clone size: few
V gene: TRBV6-1
J gene: TRBJ2-5
CDR3 protein: CASSEAGGKETQYF
CDR3 DNA: TGTGCCAGCAGTGAGGCGGGGGGGAAAGAGACCCAGTACTTC

D gene: TRBD1
clone size: many
V gene: TRBV7-3
J gene: TRBJ1-1
CDR3 protein: CASSRDRNTEAFF
CDR3 DNA: TGTGCCAGCAGCCGGGACAGGAACACTGAAGCTTTCTTT

D gene: .
clone size: few
V gene: TRBV28
J gene: TRBJ1-2
CDR3 protein: CASSFSGLNYGYTF
CDR3 DNA: TGTGCCAGCAGTTTTTCCGGACTTAACTATGGCTACACCTTC

D gene: .
clone size: few
V gene: TRBV6-6
J gene: TRBJ1-1
CDR3 protein: CASSDTSNTEAFF
CDR3 DNA: TGTGCCAGCTCGGACACGTCGAACACTGAAGCTTTCTTT

D gene: .
clone size: .
V gene: TRBV12-3/TRBV12-4
J gene: TRBJ1-5
CDR3 protein: CASSRIGNQPQHF
CDR3 DNA: TGTGCCAGCAGCCGCATAGGCAATCAGCCCCAGCATTTT

D gene: TRBD2
clone size: few
V gene: TRBV10-2
J gene: TRBJ2-2
CDR3 protein: CASIQTSGGNTGGLFF
CDR3 DNA: TGCGCCAGCATTCAAACTAGCGGGGGGAACACCGGGGGGCTGTTTTTT

D gene: .
clone size: few
V gene: TRBV10-3
J gene: TRBJ2-7
CDR3 protein: CAISDRGAGYEQYF
CDR3 DNA: TGTGCCATCAGCGACCGGGGGGCCGGCTACGAGCAGTACTTC

D gene: .
clone size: .
V gene: TRBV5-1
J gene: TRBJ2-1
CDR3 protein: CASSTWALGGYNEQFF
CDR3 DNA: TGCGCCAGCAGCACATGGGCCCTAGGGGGGTACAATGAGCAGTTCTTC

D gene: TRBD2
clone size: .
V gene: TRBV4-1
J gene: TRBJ2-5
CDR3 protein: CASSLRGAEEETQYF
CDR3 DNA: TGCGCCAGCAGCCTGCGGGGGGCAGAGGAAGAGACCCAGTACTTC

D gene: .
clone size: .
V gene: TRBV6-6
J gene: TRBJ2-2
CDR3 protein: CASTQAGGELFF
CDR3 DNA: TGTGCCAGCACCCAGGCGGGCGGGGAGCTGTTTTTT

D gene: .
clone size: many
V gene: TRBV7-3
J gene: TRBJ2-3
CDR3 protein: CASSRDRNTDTQYF
CDR3 DNA: TGTGCCAGCAGCAGAGACAGGAACACAGATACGCAGTATTTT

D gene: .
clone size: few
V gene: TRBV20-1
J gene: TRBJ2-5
CDR3 protein: CSATNRVETQYF
CDR3 DNA: TGCAGTGCTACAAACAGGGTGGAGACCCAGTACTTC

D gene: .
clone size: .
V gene: TRBV5-6
J gene: TRBJ2-5
CDR3 protein: CASSPGPERETQYF
CDR3 DNA: TGTGCCAGCAGCCCCGGACCAGAGAGAGAGACCCAGTACTTC

D gene: .
clone size: few
V gene: TRBV9
J gene: TRBJ2-7
CDR3 protein: CASSVGGEVIYEQYF
CDR3 DNA: TGTGCCAGCAGCGTAGGTGGGGAAGTTATCTACGAGCAGTACTTC

D gene: .
clone size: few
V gene: TRBV7-9
J gene: TRBJ2-7
CDR3 protein: CASSATRGRAYEQYF
CDR3 DNA: TGTGCCAGCAGCGCCACCAGGGGCAGGGCCTACGAGCAGTACTTC

D gene: .
clone size: few
V gene: TRBV12-3/TRBV12-4
J gene: TRBJ1-1
CDR3 protein: CASSLARVKAFF
CDR3 DNA: TGTGCCAGCAGTTTAGCTAGGGTAAAAGCTTTCTTT

D gene: .
clone size: few
V gene: TRBV18
J gene: TRBJ1-4
CDR3 protein: CASSPPNDEKLFF
CDR3 DNA: TGTGCCAGCTCACCACCGAACGATGAAAAACTGTTTTTT

D gene: TRBD1
clone size: few
V gene: TRBV5-1
J gene: TRBJ2-7
CDR3 protein: CASSLVGQGLNVQYF
CDR3 DNA: TGCGCCAGCAGCTTGGTGGGACAGGGGCTGAATGTGCAGTACTTC